This TCR beta chain was obtained from a study of cytomegalovirus exposure and HLA in healthy donors. General observations from the study: A few V segments could not be told apart, such as TRBV6-2 and TRBV6-3, and were left out. The classifier, whose performance was assessed in both the original and validation cohorts, reportedly diagnosed cytomegalovirus status with high specificity and sensitivity. Many donors shared some public TCRs, even though most TCR sequences were rare.

Primers: 60 Vbeta forward and 13 Jbeta reverse. TCRdb's copy holds only in-frame clones and misses some; the assay was immunoSEQ multiplex PCR. The sample has approximately 200,000 clones; over 65% are singletons. A word on this clone: The antigen is not known.

CDR1 is SQVTM, CDR2 ANQGSEA, per germline. This CDR3 has 14 residues. Trimming cost V 7 bases and J 9 bases, with 22 bases left between them. This chain links TRBV29-1 with TRBJ2-1; D might be TRBD2 (7 bases). This sequence was found in a boy aged 2 to 9 in good health and CMV-seronegative. The sequenced material came from PBMCs. CDR3 DNA sequence: TGCAGCGCCGAGGGGGGGGGCTCGGGTCCTGAGCAGTTCTTC. The encoded protein is CSAEGGGSGPEQFF.